Following are 8 T cell receptor beta chains from one sample sequenced in a study of CD8 T cells in Susac syndrome. The RNA, about 0.45 to 1 ug, was put through reverse transcription using random hexamers. TCRdb reprocessed the immunoSEQ multiplex PCR reads with MiXCR, giving one entry per CDR3 protein. Among a few hundred thousand distinct CDR3 sequences listed, approximately 95% were seen once. The material sequenced was CD4+ T cells from PBMCs. These receptors came from a human donor with multiple sclerosis.

The V call is TRBV29-1, the J call TRBJ2-1; no firm D call. Trimming cost V 6 bases and J 7 bases, with 16 bases left between them. The germline gives CDR1 SQVTM, CDR2 ANQGSEA. This CDR3 comprises 13 residues. The CDR3 DNA reads as TGCAGCGTGATCGAAAATACACCTAATGAGCAGTTCTTC. It translates to CSVIENTPNEQFF.

In DNA, the CDR3 is TGTGCCTGGGAATCGGATACATGGTTAGAAAAACTGTTTTTT. Translating it yields CAWESDTWLEKLFF. The V gene is TRBV30, the J gene TRBJ1-4; no clear D. V was pared by 5 bases and J by 8 bases, with 18 bases between. Germline CDR1 is GTSNPN and CDR2 is SVGIG (reference sequence). This CDR3 has 14 residues. Full variable domain (outside the CDR3, taken from reference TRBV30 and TRBJ1-4): SQTIHQWPATLVQPVGSPLSLECTVEGTSNPNLYWYRQAAGRGLQLLFYSVGIGQISSEVPQNLSASRPQDRQFILSSKKLLLSDSGFYLCAWESDTWLEKLFFGSGTQLSVL.

V usage is TRBV27 and J usage is TRBJ2-1; D possibly uses TRBD1 or TRBD2 (5 bases each). Trimming removed 1 base from V and 7 bases from J, with 11 bases in between. The CDR3 runs 14 residues. Germline V gives CDR1 MNHEY, CDR2 SMNVEV (reference sequence). CDR3 amino acids: CASSLWGSENEQFF. For the CDR3, the DNA is TGTGCCAGCAGTTTATGGGGGAGTGAGAATGAGCAGTTCTTC.

This chain uses TRBV6-5 with TRBJ1-4; D may be TRBD1 (6 bases). This CDR3 contains 15 residues. The germline CDR1 and CDR2 sequences are MNHEY and SVGAGI. Between the trimmed V and J ends, which lost 0 bases and 8 bases, there was a span of 13 bases. The CDR3 here is CASSYSSGVGEKLFF. CDR3 coding DNA: TGTGCCAGCAGTTACTCGTCAGGGGTCGGGGAAAAACTGTTTTTT.

The chain combines TRBV10-3 with TRBJ2-7; either TRBD1 or TRBD2 may supply D (5 bases each). Trimming pared 3 bases from V and 6 bases from J, leaving 18 bases between. Per germline, CDR1 ENHRY and CDR2 SYGVKD. The CDR3 has 15 amino acids. In DNA, the CDR3 is TGTGCCATCAGTGACGGCGGAGAAGGGGACGCCGAGCAGTACTTC. This translates into CAISDGGEGDAEQYF.

The genes are TRBV3-1 and TRBJ2-1; 11 bases fit TRBD2. CDR3 length equals 16 residues. J was trimmed by 0 bases and V by 6 bases; bases with no gene match: 4. Per germline, CDR1 LGHDT and CDR2 YNNKEL (reference sequence). CDR3 DNA: TGTGCCAGCAGTCGTAGCGGGGGGGGCTCCTACAATGAGCAGTTCTTC. This codes for CASSRSGGGSYNEQFF.

The chain has TRBV18 and TRBJ2-4; 10 nucleotides align to TRBD1. V lost 3 bases to trimming and J lost 4 bases; unmatched junction nucleotides: 3. Germline lookup yields CDR1 KGHSH and CDR2 LQKENI. This CDR3 is 15 amino acids long. CDR3 in DNA: TGTGCCAGCTCACCCCCGGGACAGGGGAAAAACATTCAGTACTTC. Amino acids: CASSPPGQGKNIQYF.

The gene calls are TRBV6-5 and TRBJ2-3; D could derive from TRBD1 or TRBD2 (5 bases each). Looked up from germline, CDR1 is MNHEY and CDR2 is SVGAGI. The CDR3 is made up of 12 amino acids. The V end lost 6 bases, the J end lost 6 bases, and 10 bases lay between the germline ends. The CDR3 here is CASRGTADTQYF. The CDR3 DNA follows: TGTGCCAGCAGAGGGACCGCGGATACGCAGTATTTT.